These 26 T cell receptor beta chains were all obtained from the same sample, sequenced in a study of CDR3 diversity in severe acne. Via MiXCR, TCRdb re-called the PCR reads, giving one row per CDR3 protein. This repertoire shows some 90,000 distinct CDR3 sequences, 45% to 55% found once; its top ten account for roughly 10%. The sample consisted of blood. These receptors came from a male donor with severe acne vulgaris.

The chain carries TRBV5-1 and TRBJ1-1, with D hard to call. The germline CDR1 and CDR2 sequences are SGHRS and YFSETQ. The CDR3 has 15 amino acids. The V gene lost 4 bases and the J gene lost 5 bases, with 18 bases spanning the gap. CDR3 in DNA: TGCGCCAGCAGCCTTGGACGGATAAGGTGGACTGAAGCTTTCTTT. Amino acid sequence: CASSLGRIRWTEAFF.

As for this clonotype: At one end, the junction sequence differs from germline, possibly due to a read error. Here the CDR3 DNA reads TGTGCCAGCAGCGGGGGGGGGGCTGGGGCCAACGTCCTGGCTTTC. This sequence encodes CASSGGGAGANVLAF. V is TRBV12-3 or TRBV12-4 and J is TRBJ2-6; TRBD2 matches 8 bases. The CDR3 runs to 15 residues.

Of note for this clonotype: A single base separates this from a much larger clone, so it may be a read error. The chain has TRBV7-9 and TRBJ2-7; either TRBD1 or TRBD2 may supply D (5 bases each). V lost 1 base to trimming and J lost 7 bases, with 14 bases between them. Germline CDR1 is SEHNR and CDR2 is FQNEAQ (reference sequence). The CDR3 length is 14 residues. The CDR3 loop reads CASSLVGGPGEQYV. The CDR3 region has the DNA TGTGCCAGCAGCTTAGTTGGGGGACCCGGGGAGCAGTACGTC.

This clonotype has only a few counts. The chain employs TRBV13 and TRBJ1-1; possible D gene TRBD1, 5 bases. The CDR3 extends over 15 amino acids. Germline CDR1 PRHDT, CDR2 FYEKMQ (reference sequence). Trimming pared 2 bases from V and 3 bases from J, leaving 13 bases between. The CDR3 loop reads CASSLWGREDTEAFF. CDR3 nucleotide sequence: TGTGCCAGCAGCTTATGGGGCAGGGAAGACACTGAAGCTTTCTTT.

This clonotype was counted once. One end of the junction is discordant with germline, which a read error may explain. This sequence joins TRBV5-6 and TRBJ2-7, with 7 bases aligning to TRBD1. The CDR3 spans 17 residues. Germline V lookup: CDR1 SGHDT, CDR2 YYEEEE. As DNA, the CDR3 is TGTACCAGCAGCTTGCGACTATTGGACAGGTTAACCTACGAGCAGTACTTC. Translation: CTSSLRLLDRLTYEQYF.

The sample holds one count of this clonotype. The chain couples TRBV20-1 to TRBJ2-4; D uncertain. Per the germline V gene, CDR1 is DFQATT and CDR2 is SNEGSKA (reference sequence). V lost 3 bases to trimming and J lost 8 bases, with 23 bases between them. The CDR3 totals 16 residues. CDR3 nucleotides: TGCAGTGCTAGCGGCAGGTCAAGGGTCTATGGCTACATTCAGTACTTC. This gives the protein CSASGRSRVYGYIQYF.

The rearrangement joins TRBV4-3 to TRBJ2-1; tentative D call: TRBD2 (6 bases). The CDR3 extends over 15 amino acids. Germline V gene sequence: CDR1 LGHNA, CDR2 YSLEER. Trimming took off 5 bases at V and 2 bases at J, with 13 bases between the two ends. CDR3 coding DNA: TGCGCCAGCAGCTCGGGACTCCCTGCCTACAATGAGCAGTTCTTC. This translates into CASSSGLPAYNEQFF.

In this sample, this clonotype is medium-sized. The chain links TRBV5-8 to TRBJ2-7, with 8 bases aligning to TRBD2. CDR1 is SGHTS, CDR2 YDEGEE, per germline. V trimming: 1 base; J trimming: 4 bases; junction bases outside the gene matches: 4. CDR3 length: 14 amino acids. This CDR3 reads CASSLSGSRYEQYF. The CDR3 DNA sequence: TGTGCCAGCAGCTTGAGCGGGAGTCGATACGAGCAGTACTTC.

This rearrangement joins TRBV5-4 to TRBJ2-7; a possible D gene is TRBD2 (7 bases). V lost 4 bases and J lost 12, with 23 bases in between. The CDR3 contains 14 residues. Germline V gene sequence: CDR1 SGHNT, CDR2 YYREEE (reference sequence). The CDR3 loop reads CASSPIGGSGGPYF. The DNA of the CDR3 is TGTGCCAGCAGCCCGATCGGCGGGTCCGGGGGGCCGTACTTC.

This clonotype was recorded at least ten times. This chain's CDR3 is CASSYSGGEQYF. CDR3 in DNA: TGTGCCAGCAGTTACTCTGGGGGGGAGCAGTACTTC. The chain employs TRBV28 and TRBJ2-7, with TRBD2 as a possible D gene (6 bases). The CDR3 is 12 amino acids. The V and J ends lost 4 bases and 7 bases respectively, with 11 bases between them. Per the germline V gene, CDR1 is MDHEN and CDR2 is SYDVKM.

This chain links TRBV2 with TRBJ2-3; 13 nucleotides line up with TRBD2. The CDR3 runs 16 residues. The V segment lost 6 bases and the J segment 5 bases; nucleotides outside the gene matches: 8. Germline V CDR1 and CDR2: SNHLY, FYNNEI. CDR3 nucleotide sequence: TGTGCCAGCAGGATGGGACTAGCGGGAATGAAAGATACGCAGTATTTT. It yields the protein CASRMGLAGMKDTQYF.

The rearrangement links TRBV7-2 to TRBJ2-1; 7 nucleotides line up with TRBD2. The CDR3 extends over 18 amino acids. Germline V gene lookup returns CDR1 SGHTA and CDR2 FQGNSA. Trimming removed 3 bases from V and 4 bases from J; junction bases left unmatched: 15. CDR3 DNA: TGTGCCAGCAGCTTTAGACCGGGGGGACGGGGGACTTACAATGAGCAGTTCTTC. Translated: CASSFRPGGRGTYNEQFF. The full variable domain, its missing parts supplied by reference TRBV7-2 and TRBJ2-1, is GAGVSQSPSNKVTEKGKDVELRCDPISGHTALYWYRQSLGQGLEFLIYFQGNSAPDKSGLPSDRFSAERTGGSVSTLTIQRTQQEDSAVYLCASSFRPGGRGTYNEQFFGPGTRLTVL.

By frequency in the sample, this clonotype is medium-sized (0.01 to 0.1%). This sequence joins TRBV20-1 and TRBJ1-3; D unclear. This CDR3 is built from 16 residues. Germline V gives CDR1 DFQATT, CDR2 SNEGSKA (reference sequence). V was shortened by 0 bases and J by 0 bases, with 12 bases between the two germline ends. The CDR3 is CSARDRRKNSGNTIYF. The CDR3 region has the DNA TGCAGTGCTAGAGATCGGCGGAAAAACTCTGGAAACACCATATATTTT.

Ten or more counts support this clonotype. The J gene is TRBJ2-7, the V gene TRBV28; D not resolved. Germline V CDR1 and CDR2: MDHEN, SYDVKM. Deletions cut 5 bases from V and 6 bases from J, with 14 bases between. The CDR3 is made up of 13 amino acids. CDR3 bases: TGTGCCAGCAGTCTCGACATAGGGCCCGAGCAGTACTTC. The encoded protein is CASSLDIGPEQYF.

The genes are TRBV2 and TRBJ2-1; D unresolved. Germline V lookup: CDR1 SNHLY, CDR2 FYNNEI. Trimming took 1 base from V and 2 from J, leaving 9 bases between them. This CDR3 has 15 residues. CDR3 in DNA: TGTGCCAGCAGTGAAGACTTATGGCCCTACAATGAGCAGTTCTTC. Amino acid sequence: CASSEDLWPYNEQFF.

The chain recombines TRBV7-2 with TRBJ2-7; possible D gene TRBD2, 6 bases. V dropped 3 bases and J dropped 6 bases, with 18 bases sitting between them. The CDR3 is 15 amino acids. Germline V CDR1 and CDR2: SGHTA, FQGNSA. CDR3 loop: CASSFGSGSPGEQYF. The CDR3 DNA reads TGTGCCAGCAGCTTCGGTAGCGGCAGTCCAGGCGAGCAGTACTTC.

This clonotype was seen ten or more times. This chain uses TRBV4-3 with TRBJ2-7; D possibly corresponds to TRBD1 (5 bases). The CDR3 runs 15 residues. V was clipped by 0 bases and J by 1 base, with 10 bases between them. Per germline, CDR1 LGHNA and CDR2 YSLEER. CDR3 sequence reads: CASSQDKTASYEQYF. The CDR3 DNA reads TGCGCCAGCAGCCAAGATAAGACAGCTTCCTACGAGCAGTACTTC.

This clonotype has just one count. A single base separates this from a much larger clone, so it may be a read error. This rearrangement joins TRBV20-1 to TRBJ2-1; D not resolved. The germline V gene encodes CDR1 DFQATT and CDR2 SNEGSKA (reference sequence). The CDR3 contains 16 residues. Trimming took off 0 bases at V and 7 bases at J, with 19 bases between the two ends. Here the CDR3 reads CSARDQESIVENEQFF. The CDR3 coding sequence is TGCAGTGCTAGAGATCAGGAGAGCATAGTTGAGAATGAGCAGTTCTTC.

There are many counts of this clonotype. The chain employs TRBV7-9 and TRBJ2-1, with 8 bases aligning to TRBD1. After removal of 11 bases from V and 8 bases from J, the junction contained 11 bases not matched to a gene. The CDR3 runs to 13 residues. Germline assignment: CDR1 SEHNR and CDR2 FQNEAQ (reference sequence). This CDR3 is CAAGQGRVYEQFF. The DNA for the CDR3 is TGTGCCGCCGGACAGGGTAGGGTCTATGAGCAGTTCTTC.

CDR3 region: CSAKGLAGGLSNEQFF. CDR3 nucleotide sequence: TGCAGTGCCAAGGGACTAGCGGGAGGGTTGAGCAATGAGCAGTTCTTC. The chain couples TRBV20-1 to TRBJ2-1; TRBD2 matches 16 bases. CDR1 and CDR2 (germline): DFQATT, SNEGSKA (reference sequence). The CDR3 sequence is 16 residues long. Germline trimming cut 6 bases from V and 6 bases from J; bases unmatched to any gene: 8.

CDR3 in amino acids: CASSLSGQGAREQYF. CDR3 nucleotide sequence: TGTGCCAGCAGTTTATCCGGACAGGGGGCGAGAGAGCAGTACTTC. This chain uses TRBV28 with TRBJ2-7, with TRBD1 matching 11 bases. Per germline, CDR1 MDHEN and CDR2 SYDVKM. The CDR3 sequence is 15 residues long. The ends lost 1 base at V and 7 bases at J; junction bases unmatched: 6. Full variable domain (remainder filled in from reference TRBV28 and TRBJ2-7): DVKVTQSSRYLVKRTGEKVFLECVQDMDHENMFWYRQDPGLGLRLIYFSYDVKMKEKGDIPEGYSVSREKKERFSLILESASTNQTSMYLCASSLSGQGAREQYFGPGTRLTVT.

This clonotype is medium-sized (0.01 to 0.1%) by share. The V and J genes are TRBV7-9 and TRBJ2-1; D is perhaps TRBD2 (7 bases). The CDR3 runs 17 residues. Germline values: CDR1 SEHNR, CDR2 FQNEAQ (reference sequence). The V end lost 5 bases, the J end lost 5 bases, and 22 bases lay between the germline ends. The CDR3 coding sequence is TGTGCCAGCAGCGTAAGGGCAAGGGGGAGGGCCCACAATGAGCAGTTCTTC. This sequence encodes CASSVRARGRAHNEQFF.

The chain is built from TRBV6-6 and TRBJ2-7; 10 bases align to TRBD2. Losses at the gene ends were 6 bases for V and 4 bases for J; bases not matched to a gene: 6. Germline assignment: CDR1 MNHNY and CDR2 SVGAGI (reference sequence). CDR3 length: 14 residues. As DNA, the CDR3 is TGTGCCAGCAGGCACACTAGCGGGATATACGAGCAGTACTTC. Its protein product is CASRHTSGIYEQYF.

The genes are TRBV25-1 and TRBJ2-7; D might be TRBD1 or TRBD2, each matching 5 bases. CDR3 length: 15 amino acids. Trimming took off 5 bases at V and 2 bases at J, with 16 bases between the two ends. Germline assignment: CDR1 MGHDK and CDR2 SYGVNS. The DNA of the CDR3 is TGTGCCAGCAGTTTAGACCGGGACGGAGCCTACGAGCAGTACTTC. It is translated as CASSLDRDGAYEQYF.

This sequence joins TRBV6-1 and TRBJ2-1, with a tentative D call TRBD2 (5 bases). V lost 6 bases and J lost 1, with 13 bases in between. Germline V lookup: CDR1 MNHNS, CDR2 SASEGT. CDR3 size: 15 residues. The CDR3 region has the DNA TGTGCCAGCAGCCAAGGGAGTCTATCCTACAATGAGCAGTTCTTC. It translates to CASSQGSLSYNEQFF.

V is TRBV2 and J is TRBJ2-3; D may be TRBD2 (6 bases). The CDR3 is 13 residues long. Deletions cut 11 bases from V and 6 bases from J, with 18 bases between. Germline assignment: CDR1 SNHLY and CDR2 FYNNEI. CDR3 in amino acids: CAPKGGGTDTQYF. The CDR3 DNA reads as TGTGCCCCTAAGGGAGGCGGGACCGATACGCAGTATTTT.